This TCR beta chain was documented in a study of cytomegalovirus exposure and HLA in healthy donors (dated by TCRdb to 2016 to 2017). Context from the whole study: In an earlier analysis of fewer than 750 of the donors, 276 Gb of sequence data and some 100 million unique TCR beta sequences from about 179 million T cells were reported. An early release that covered approximately 600 HLA-typed donors contained approximately 300 gigabases of sequencing data and 80 million or so unique TCR sequences. The genetic ancestry cluster associated with self-reported Caucasian donors included about 84% of the approximately 410 genotyped donors. The study aimed to test whether signatures of past pathogen exposure could be identified by cataloging public T cell receptors. The study used immunosequencing to profile the T cell repertoires of under 700 subjects and linked those repertoires to cytomegalovirus serostatus. A separate validation cohort of roughly 120 different subjects was used in addition to the 666-subject first cohort. High-throughput TCR immunosequencing, statistical association of individual TCRs with disease status, and machine learning were combined to predict cytomegalovirus infection status. In a later analysis, previously published TCR beta repertoires from some 640 donors were re-analyzed and high-resolution HLA genotyping was added so that TCR occurrence patterns could be studied. Rather than drawing on any new phenotypic data, the later analysis identified candidate immune exposures from TCR beta sequences and the way those sequences occurred across donors. An earlier analysis of approximately 500 of the donors applied high-throughput TCR beta sequencing to assess whether each TCR beta V gene segment acted as functional or pseudogenic. Donor age, sex, ethnicity and CMV serostatus were compiled together with the repertoire data. In a later genetic analysis, genome-wide SNP genotypes for about three fifths of the roughly 670 donors were used, and that subset was treated as a discovery cohort. All discovery cohort repertoires had been generated using a single sequencing platform. Both class I and class II loci were covered by HLA typing, at four-digit resolution. The number of typed donors differed by locus: about 620-640 for A, B, C, DRB1 and DQB1; 522 for DQA1; 606 for DPA1; and about 450 for DPB1. Because of strong linkage in the cohort, roughly five DR-DQ haplotypes were treated as single units for association and clustering. Among some 400 genotyped donors of the cohort, an average of about 240,000 unique TCR beta nucleotide sequences was sequenced per donor, of which roughly 17% were non-productive. The paper as a whole reports these results and caveats: Most TCR sequences were seen in very few donors, while some public TCRs were found in many individuals. An earlier analysis of 587 of the donors showed that most TCR beta V segments appeared in productive rearrangements either about 87% or about 30% of the time, which broadly matched IMGT annotations. The authors suggested that the approach could potentially be generalized to other disease states and immunological phenotypes. In vitro tests confirmed that a few of the cytomegalovirus-associated TCR beta chains recognize cytomegalovirus antigens. In a later analysis, HLA-associated TCR beta chains were found to be more clonally expanded and to have lower generation probabilities than equally common non-associated chains. According to a later analysis, TCR association rates differed among HLA loci, with DRB1 alleles showing the most associated TCRs and HLA-C alleles showing the fewest. Strong co-occurrence of HLA alleles, especially DR and DQ, made assigning TCR associations to individual alleles difficult. According to a later analysis, most CMV-associated TCR beta chains appeared to be HLA-restricted, and the HLA associations seemed to be driven largely by CMV exposure. A further reported finding was that TCR beta sequences accurately predicted the HLA-A and HLA-B alleles for most subjects in the first cohort. In a later analysis, several top co-occurrence clusters were reported to appear linked to parvovirus B19, influenza, CMV and Epstein-Barr virus. Only TCR beta chains were sequenced in this cohort, and the absence of alpha or paired-chain data limited detectable features. Some 16 rarely observed V segments, including chromosome 9 orphons, were excluded from the earlier analysis of approximately 500 of the donors because counts were too low. Linkage disequilibrium might explain the correlated functional status among segregating V segments, but an unknown experimental factor could not be ruled out. For the cohort, immune exposure information was limited to CMV serostatus. A group of highly shared sequence variants was considered likely to be a technical artifact of the sequencing pipeline. The study listed 164 TCR beta chains as associated with cytomegalovirus. Because some donors lacked HLA typing at each locus, the association tests relied only on the typed subset. Sequencing depth was assumed to be roughly uniform across donors in the presence/absence analyses, though that assumption may not hold. Some IMGT-functional V segments, including TRBV6-2 and TRBV6-3, could not be told apart with the 87-base-pair reads, so those segments were excluded. Cytomegalovirus status was reported to be diagnosed by the classifier with high specificity and sensitivity in both the original and validation cohorts. In a later genetic analysis, a missense DCLRE1C variant was associated with V-gene and J-gene trimming of TCR beta chains, and the association was replicated in an independent cohort. According to a later genetic analysis, donors in an Asian-associated ancestry cluster had fewer N-insertions in productive TCRs than the approximately 670-donor mean. Specific HLA alleles were associated with 15,000 to 20,000 TCR beta sequences at a false discovery rate of 0.05 in a later analysis.

A word on this clone: The clone's antigen remains unknown. Base qualities are missing; no much larger clone stands one base away.

Based on the germline V gene, the CDR1 and CDR2 sequences are SNHLY and FYNNEI. The CDR3 starts with the cysteine, ends with the phenylalanine, and has 15 residues. The retained sequence is limited to the CDR3, 45 bases, with the frame set at the first base. V drops 2 bases and J drops 1 base, leaving 11 bases in between. The cohort was made up of roughly 670 healthy bone marrow donors. At the time of sampling, all cohort members were nominally healthy, though unrecorded immune exposures were likely present. The donor tested CMV seropositive and was one of the 289 seropositive cohort members. A peripheral blood sample was provided by each donor, and peripheral blood mononuclear cells were used for TCR beta sequencing. Genomic DNA was extracted from the blood cell samples with the Qiagen DNeasy Blood Extraction Kit. Libraries were constructed by the immunoSEQ multiplex PCR assay. For the multiplex PCR, a mixture combining 60 forward primers for TCR Vbeta segments and 13 reverse primers for TCR Jbeta segments was used. The CDR3 region of rearranged TCR beta genes was amplified from genomic DNA with a multiplex PCR assay. The Illumina HiSeq System was used to sequence the amplified TCR beta libraries as 87-base-pair reads. Under the source paper's analysis protocol: In a later analysis, approximately 74 million unique TCR beta chains were counted across the approximately 620 repertoires, and roughly 10 million of these chains were shared by at least two donors. Raw reads were error-corrected and collapsed into unique sequences by a nearest-neighbor algorithm in which closely related sequences were merged to remove PCR and sequencing errors. V, D and J gene segments were assigned by aligning CDR3 sequences to IMGT reference sequences. For a sequence to be retained, a match of at least six nucleotides was required to both a V gene segment and a J gene segment. Rearrangements were classified as productive when the CDR3 lacked stop codons and remained in frame with V and J, and all other rearrangements were classified as non-productive. CDR3 was defined according to IMGT convention as the region running from the second conserved V-encoded cysteine to the conserved J-encoded phenylalanine. In an earlier analysis of roughly 580 of the donors, sequences lacking an unambiguous match to a single V gene segment were excluded. In an earlier analysis of roughly 600 of the donors, a V segment was called functional when productive rearrangements were above 56.7%, and segregating when the standard deviation between donors exceeded 5%. To diagnose cytomegalovirus status from the catalog of TCR beta chain sequences, a statistical classification framework was built. A later analysis assigned V and J genes by comparing TCR nucleotide sequences with IMGT/GENE-DB human TR gene sequences. In a later analysis, CDR3 sequences and most-parsimonious VDJ recombination scenarios were assigned using the TCRdist pipeline. In a later analysis, each TCR beta chain was defined by its CDR3 amino acid sequence together with its V-gene family, and reads without a unique V-gene family were excluded. To address suspected cross-contamination and a sequencing artifact, a later analysis removed 450 to 700 highly shared, low-generation-probability nucleotide sequences. In a later analysis, a clonal expansion index was calculated for each public chain from normalized within-repertoire ranks of inferred template counts. In a later analysis, generation probabilities were computed with a VDJ recombination model fitted to out-of-frame rearrangements, and the resulting probabilities were checked against IGoR. A later analysis scored TCR-TCR, TCR-HLA and TCR-CMV co-occurrence with hypergeometric tests, applying a repertoire-size bias correction to TCR pairs. False discovery rates were estimated in a later analysis by permuting HLA or CMV assignments 20 times. In a later analysis, co-occurring TCRs were grouped with DBSCAN, and TCRdist sequence similarity was added when clustering was performed within HLA-allele-positive subsets. Repertoires with fewer than 30,000 or more than 120,000 public chains, plus five repertoires with anomalous nucleotide sharing, were excluded from co-occurrence clustering. TCRdb mirrors the immuneACCESS table, restricted to in-frame sequences. Some clones are absent from its copies; in checked studies, under half trace to an unresolved V gene, and the reason for the others is unknown. V and J calls and clone size are copied from that table; D and trimming were computed from the DNA. The sample has tens of thousands of clones on record, 65% to 70% of them singletons. 20% to 25% of the sample comes from the top ten.

The receptor's source is a middle-aged man in good health and CMV-seropositive. Sample: PBMCs. Recombination joined TRBV2 with TRBJ2-5; the D region possibly corresponds to TRBD2 (6 bases align). The DNA reads TGTGCCAGCAGTGAAAGCCGGGGGACCCAAGAGACCCAGTACTTC. Its amino acids are CASSESRGTQETQYF.